This record covers a single T cell receptor (beta chain). These data belong to a study of blood T cell repertoires in COVID-19. Residents of 24 US areas, aged roughly 18 to 89 years, made up the participants. Two negative PCRs, clearance, or symptom resolution had been documented for recovered Cohort 3 donors. Germline V lookup: CDR1 DFQATT, CDR2 SNEGSKA (reference sequence). The CDR3 contains 17 residues. V lost 3 bases, J lost 8 bases, and 11 bases stayed unmatched. In the original workflow: Nucleated cell counts were estimated from reference gene primer amplification. The method was immunoSEQ multiplex PCR; TCRdb's version includes in-frame clones alone and lacks a portion of them. The DNA gave D and trimming, while V, J and clone size come from that table. The sample holds a few hundred thousand clones, 80% to 90% seen once.

This TCR was sampled from a woman under 30 who had recovered from COVID-19. The source material was PBMCs or T cells enriched from blood (not recorded which). The chain combines TRBV20-1 with TRBJ2-1; 15 positions match TRBD2. CDR3 loop: CSASGAGTSGGFDEQFF. The CDR3 DNA reads as TGCAGTGCTAGTGGAGCGGGGACTAGCGGGGGGTTCGATGAGCAGTTCTTC.